What follows is one T cell receptor beta chain and its context. A much larger clone differs by one base, so this may be a read error. The data were taken from a study of PD-1 blockade in classical Hodgkin lymphoma. Assay used: immunoSEQ multiplex PCR; TCRdb lists only in-frame clones, some missing. The sample holds more than 90,000 clones, 80% to 90% seen once. Relapse after autologous stem cell transplantation occurred in every patient, and brentuximab vedotin exposure varied. Germline V gives CDR1 SGHDT, CDR2 YYEEEE. V lost 4 bases, J lost 3 bases, and 14 bases lay in between. CDR3 size: 15 residues.

This receptor was taken from a human donor with classical Hodgkin lymphoma. This specimen consisted of peripheral blood mononuclear cells (PBMCs), obtained before the second cycle of nivolumab. The chain joins TRBV5-6 to TRBJ1-5; D may be TRBD1 (6 bases). This chain's CDR3 is CASSTGDNLNQPQHF. The CDR3 nucleotides are TGTGCCAGCAGCACGGGGGACAATCTCAATCAGCCCCAGCATTTT.